These T cell receptor beta chains were read from a single sample in a study of cytotoxic CD8 clonotypes in ibrutinib-treated CLL. TCRdb keeps only in-frame clones here, not all; method: immunoSEQ multiplex PCR. This sample has some 350,000 clones, with 67% found just once. The input for sequencing was PBMCs, taken after 36 months of ibrutinib treatment. The receptors here all came from a human donor with chronic lymphocytic leukemia. CDR3s include the opening cysteine and the closing phenylalanine or tryptophan. The order of the fields is D gene, clone size, V gene, J gene, CDR3 DNA, CDR3 protein. The D gene is left open where the match is weak. The size entry is marked missing in some rows and otherwise reads once, few, many or a size class.

D: .; size: few; V: TRBV5-1; J: TRBJ2-3; DNA: TGCGCCAGCGGCGAACAGGGCGTTGAAGATACGCAGTATTTT; CDR3: CASGEQGVEDTQYF
D: .; size: few; V: TRBV10-1; J: TRBJ2-1; DNA: TGCGCCAGCAGTGAGTCCATCCCAAGCTCCTACAATGAGCAGTTCTTC; CDR3: CASSESIPSSYNEQFF
D: .; size: .; V: TRBV9; J: TRBJ2-2; DNA: TGTGCCAGCAGCCCTGGCGGGGGGGAGCTGTTTTTT; CDR3: CASSPGGGELFF
D: .; size: once; V: TRBV19; J: TRBJ2-7; DNA: TGTGCCAGTAGTATAGGACATCTCTACGAGCAGTACTTC; CDR3: CASSIGHLYEQYF
D: .; size: .; V: TRBV5-1; J: TRBJ2-3; DNA: TGCGCCAGCAGCCGAAAGAGCACAGATACGCAGTATTTT; CDR3: CASSRKSTDTQYF
D: TRBD1; size: .; V: TRBV2; J: TRBJ1-1; DNA: TGTGCCAGCAGTATAGGGGGCGGCACTGAAGCTTTCTTT; CDR3: CASSIGGGTEAFF
D: .; size: .; V: TRBV5-1; J: TRBJ2-7; DNA: TGCGCCAGCAGCTTGGCCAGAGGGGCCGCCTACGAGCAGTACTTC; CDR3: CASSLARGAAYEQYF
D: .; size: .; V: TRBV28; J: TRBJ2-4; DNA: TGTGCCAGCAGTTCCCCCGTTACAGCTGGCAAAAACATTCAGTACTTC; CDR3: CASSSPVTAGKNIQYF
D: .; size: few; V: TRBV23-1; J: TRBJ2-5; DNA: TGCGCCAGCATTCCCCGGGAGACCCAGTACTTC; CDR3: CASIPRETQYF
D: TRBD2; size: .; V: TRBV7-8; J: TRBJ2-7; DNA: TGTGCCAGCGGGCCGGGGGGAAGGAGCTCCTACGAGCAGTACTTC; CDR3: CASGPGGRSSYEQYF
D: .; size: .; V: TRBV7-9; J: TRBJ2-3; DNA: TGTGCCAGCAGCTTAGAGGGAGATACGCAGTATTTT; CDR3: CASSLEGDTQYF
D: .; size: few; V: TRBV6-5; J: TRBJ2-7; DNA: TGTGCCAGCAGTCACTCCGGGCCCATGGGGGTTTACGAGCAGTACTTC; CDR3: CASSHSGPMGVYEQYF
D: .; size: few; V: TRBV14; J: TRBJ2-7; DNA: TGTGCCAGCAGCCAAGATCCACGGGGACCCTACGAGCAGTACTTC; CDR3: CASSQDPRGPYEQYF
D: TRBD1; size: few; V: TRBV27; J: TRBJ2-6; DNA: TGTGCCAGCAGGTCCCTAGGGACAGGGGCTAGCTCTGGGGCCAACGTCCTGACTTTC; CDR3: CASRSLGTGASSGANVLTF
D: .; size: .; V: TRBV6-5; J: TRBJ2-7; DNA: TGTGCCAGCAGTGCCCGAAGGGTCGCTTACGAGCAGTACTTC; CDR3: CASSARRVAYEQYF
D: .; size: .; V: TRBV5-1; J: TRBJ2-5; DNA: TGCGCCAGCAGCTTGGCTTCAAGCGGGCAAGAGACCCAGTACTTC; CDR3: CASSLASSGQETQYF
D: TRBD1; size: .; V: TRBV9; J: TRBJ2-7; DNA: TGTGCCAGCAGCGTAGAGGGGGCATACCACGAGCAGTACTTC; CDR3: CASSVEGAYHEQYF
D: TRBD1; size: .; V: TRBV4-3; J: TRBJ2-5; DNA: TGCGCCAGCAGCCAAGATCACCGACAGGGTGAGACCCAGTACTTC; CDR3: CASSQDHRQGETQYF
D: TRBD1; size: few; V: TRBV9; J: TRBJ1-1; DNA: TGTGCCAGCAGAGCCCAGGGGGTAACCACTGAAGCTTTCTTT; CDR3: CASRAQGVTTEAFF
D: .; size: .; V: TRBV9; J: TRBJ2-2; DNA: TGTGCCAGCAGCGTGGGATTCGGGGAGCTGTTTTTT; CDR3: CASSVGFGELFF
D: .; size: few; V: TRBV5-1; J: TRBJ2-2; DNA: TGCGCCAGCAGCCAACCCTACGGGCGAGACACCGGGGAGCTGTTTTTT; CDR3: CASSQPYGRDTGELFF
D: TRBD1; size: .; V: TRBV7-9; J: TRBJ1-2; DNA: TGTGCCAGCAGCTTAACCCTCATACGGACAGGACCCACCTCGGGCTACACCTTC; CDR3: CASSLTLIRTGPTSGYTF
D: .; size: .; V: TRBV7-2; J: TRBJ2-7; DNA: TGTGCCAGCAGCTTAAGGTCGACTAGGGGCGGAGGCTACGAGCAGTACTTC; CDR3: CASSLRSTRGGGYEQYF
D: .; size: .; V: TRBV29-1; J: TRBJ2-7; DNA: TGCAGCGTTGAAGATCTGGGGGACACCGCCTACGAGCAGTACTTC; CDR3: CSVEDLGDTAYEQYF
D: TRBD1; size: .; V: TRBV6-6; J: TRBJ2-7; DNA: TGTGCCAGCAGTTTCGACAGGGGGACCTACGAGCAGTACTTC; CDR3: CASSFDRGTYEQYF
D: TRBD1; size: .; V: TRBV29-1; J: TRBJ2-2; DNA: TGCAGCGTATCAAGTGTGGGACAGGGTGACACCGGGGAGCTGTTTTTT; CDR3: CSVSSVGQGDTGELFF
D: .; size: .; V: TRBV14; J: TRBJ1-5; DNA: TGTGCCAGCAGCCAAGATCTGGCCCAGCCCCAGCATTTT; CDR3: CASSQDLAQPQHF
D: TRBD1; size: .; V: TRBV6-6; J: TRBJ2-1; DNA: TGTGCCAGCAGTTACAGCCCACAGGGGGGTGATGAGCAGTTCTTC; CDR3: CASSYSPQGGDEQFF
D: .; size: .; V: TRBV15; J: TRBJ2-1; DNA: TGTGCCACCAGCTCCTGGTTTGGGGTCAATGAGCAGTTCTTC; CDR3: CATSSWFGVNEQFF
D: .; size: .; V: TRBV29-1; J: TRBJ1-5; DNA: TGCAGCCAGGGACATGATGGCAATCAGCCCCAGCATTTT; CDR3: CSQGHDGNQPQHF
D: TRBD1; size: once; V: TRBV5-4; J: TRBJ2-7; DNA: TGTGCCAGCAGCCACCGGGACAGGGTCAACGAGCAGTACTTC; CDR3: CASSHRDRVNEQYF
D: .; size: .; V: TRBV11-2; J: TRBJ2-7; DNA: TGTGCCAGCACCCCCGGAGGGATCTACGAGCAGTACTTC; CDR3: CASTPGGIYEQYF
D: TRBD1; size: .; V: TRBV19; J: TRBJ2-2; DNA: TGTGCCAGTAGTCGGCGACAGGGTCGGAACACCGGGGAGCTGTTTTTT; CDR3: CASSRRQGRNTGELFF
D: .; size: .; V: TRBV4-2; J: TRBJ1-1; DNA: TGTGCCAGCAGCCAAGGACCAGAGAACACTGAAGCTTTCTTT; CDR3: CASSQGPENTEAFF
D: .; size: .; V: TRBV20-1; J: TRBJ2-7; DNA: TGCAGTGCTAGCGGCTACGAGCAGTACTTC; CDR3: CSASGYEQYF
D: .; size: once; V: TRBV7-2; J: TRBJ2-7; DNA: TGTGCCAGCAGCTTAAGGGAATGGACCTACGAGCAGTACTTC; CDR3: CASSLREWTYEQYF